This entry lists 15 T cell receptor beta chains sequenced from one sample in a study of cytomegalovirus exposure and HLA in healthy donors. PCR primers comprised 60 Vbeta and 13 Jbeta primers. The table came from immunoSEQ multiplex PCR; TCRdb's copy has only in-frame clones and leaves some out. The table has fewer than 250,000 clones, roughly 83% seen once; the top ten hold 1.6%. Sequencing was performed on PBMCs. Receptors originate from a woman between 45 and 60 years old in good health and CMV-seronegative.

The chain is built from TRBV15 and TRBJ1-4; a possible D gene is TRBD1 (6 bases). CDR1 is LNHNV and CDR2 is YYDKDF in the germline V gene (reference sequence). Trimming cost V 1 base and J 5 bases, with 8 bases left between them. The CDR3 totals 14 residues. CDR3 bases: TGTGCCACCAGCAGAGTCCAGGGGAATGAAAAACTGTTTTTT. Protein: CATSRVQGNEKLFF.

This chain connects TRBV5-1 to TRBJ2-7; TRBD1 matches 8 bases. Losses at the gene ends were 4 bases for V and 6 bases for J; bases not matched to a gene: 6. This CDR3 is built from 13 residues. Germline V gene lookup returns CDR1 SGHRS and CDR2 YFSETQ. CDR3 residues: CASSPTGALEQYF. CDR3 DNA sequence: TGCGCCAGCAGCCCGACAGGGGCCCTCGAGCAGTACTTC.

The gene calls are TRBV11-2 and TRBJ2-5, with a possible D match to TRBD1 (6 bases). The DNA end lines up better with TRBJ2-7; the J call may be wrong. The CDR3 is 12 residues long. Germline V CDR1 and CDR2: SGHAT, FQNNGV. CDR3 coding DNA: TGTGCCAGCAGCGCAACAGGGATCGAGCAGTACTTC. Its protein is CASSATGIEQYF.

This chain connects TRBV9 to TRBJ1-1; D is perhaps TRBD1 (5 bases). V dropped 0 bases and J dropped 0 bases, with 6 bases sitting between them. This CDR3 is built from 14 residues. The germline V gene has CDR1 SGDLS and CDR2 YYNGEE. The CDR3 loop is CASSVGQLNTEAFF. CDR3 nucleotides: TGTGCCAGCAGCGTAGGACAGCTGAACACTGAAGCTTTCTTT.

In this sample, this clone turned up a few times. The chain uses TRBV28 and TRBJ2-1; D may be TRBD2 (8 bases). There are 17 residues in the CDR3. Germline V gene data show CDR1 as MDHEN and CDR2 as SYDVKM. Trimming cost V 7 bases and J 6 bases, with 25 bases left between them. The CDR3 here is CASNENRGLAGSNEQFF. The CDR3 DNA is TGTGCCAGCAACGAGAATAGGGGGCTAGCGGGTAGCAATGAGCAGTTCTTC.

This clone was counted once. The gene calls are TRBV9 and TRBJ2-3; 9 nucleotides agree with TRBD2. With 0 bases clipped from V and 3 bases from J, the junction kept 2 bases outside the gene matches. Germline lookup yields CDR1 SGDLS and CDR2 YYNGEE. This CDR3 has 15 amino acids. In DNA form, the CDR3 reads TGTGCCAGCAGCGTAGAGGGACTAGCAACAGATACGCAGTATTTT. This sequence encodes CASSVEGLATDTQYF.

This chain uses TRBV18 with TRBJ2-5, with a weak D call TRBD1 (6 bases). The V end lost 2 bases, the J end lost 5 bases, and 15 bases lay between the germline ends. CDR1 KGHSH and CDR2 LQKENI come from the germline V gene. CDR3 length equals 15 residues. CDR3 region: CASSPNAGARETQYF. The CDR3 DNA is TGTGCCAGCTCACCAAATGCAGGGGCTCGTGAGACCCAGTACTTC.

The chain recombines TRBV19 with TRBJ2-7, with TRBD1 identical over 10 bases. From germline, CDR1 is LNHDA and CDR2 SQIVND (reference sequence). The CDR3 sequence is 13 residues long. Trimming cost V 4 bases and J 4 bases; bases outside gene matches: 1. The CDR3 reads CASSRQGAYEQYF. CDR3 sequence (DNA): TGTGCCAGTAGTAGACAGGGGGCTTACGAGCAGTACTTC.

The chain joins TRBV11-2 to TRBJ2-1; 8 positions agree with TRBD1. This CDR3 comprises 17 residues. The germline V gene encodes CDR1 SGHAT and CDR2 FQNNGV. V was pared by 4 bases and J by 0 bases, with 8 bases of the junction left unmatched. The CDR3 protein is CASSSGTGISSYNEQFF. The CDR3 nucleotides read TGTGCCAGCAGCTCTGGGACAGGAATTAGCTCCTACAATGAGCAGTTCTTC.

The V and J genes are TRBV7-2 and TRBJ1-6; D is unresolved. This CDR3 contains 17 residues. The V gene's germline CDR1 is SGHTA and CDR2 FQGNSA. Trimming left V 2 bases short and J 6 bases short, with 17 bases between. The chain's CDR3 is CASSLRRRASINSPLHF. The CDR3 nucleotides are TGTGCCAGCAGCTTAAGACGGCGGGCCTCAATTAATTCACCCCTCCACTTT.

The V and J genes are TRBV7-8 and TRBJ1-5; perhaps TRBD1 as D (6 bases). This CDR3 region has 15 residues. The V gene's germline CDR1 is SGHVS and CDR2 FQNEAQ. V lost 0 bases and J lost 7, with 13 bases in between. Here the CDR3 reads CASSLAAGAGQPQHF. The CDR3 DNA reads as TGTGCCAGCAGCTTAGCGGCGGGGGCAGGGCAGCCCCAGCATTTT.

The V call is TRBV7-2, the J call TRBJ1-4; D is unresolved. The V and J ends lost 5 bases and 7 bases respectively, with 14 bases between them. The CDR3 is 14 residues long. Germline loops: CDR1 SGHTA, CDR2 FQGNSA. CDR3 coding DNA: TGTGCCAGCAGCACCCGGGGAGGACGTGAAAAACTGTTTTTT. It codes for CASSTRGGREKLFF. Drawing the rest from reference TRBV7-2 and TRBJ1-4, the complete variable domain is GAGVSQSPSNKVTEKGKDVELRCDPISGHTALYWYRQSLGQGLEFLIYFQGNSAPDKSGLPSDRFSAERTGGSVSTLTIQRTQQEDSAVYLCASSTRGGREKLFFGSGTQLSVL.

J is TRBJ2-7 and V is TRBV2, with TRBD1 matching 7 bases. The junction had 6 bases not matched to a gene; V was cut back by 4 bases and J by 3 bases. The V gene's germline CDR1 is SNHLY and CDR2 FYNNEI. The CDR3 consists of 14 residues. The CDR3 sequence: CASSGGQTVYEQYF. CDR3 nucleotides: TGTGCCAGCAGTGGGGGACAGACCGTCTACGAGCAGTACTTC.

The chain has TRBV6-6 and TRBJ1-1; tentative D call: TRBD1 (5 bases). Germline CDR1 MNHNY, CDR2 SVGAGI (reference sequence). This CDR3 contains 15 residues. Trimming took 8 bases from V and 2 from J, leaving 18 bases between them. CDR3 coding DNA: TGTGCCAGCCTAGGACAAGGAGGGCCCAACACTGAAGCTTTCTTT. Protein sequence: CASLGQGGPNTEAFF.

The chain recombines TRBV11-2 with TRBJ1-1; the D gene is possibly TRBD1 (6 bases). The CDR3 is 13 residues long. Trimming left V 3 bases short and J 3 bases short, with 8 bases between. Germline CDR1 is SGHAT and CDR2 is FQNNGV. The CDR3 DNA reads TGTGCCAGCAGCTTCAGGGGACACACTGAAGCTTTCTTT. This codes for CASSFRGHTEAFF.